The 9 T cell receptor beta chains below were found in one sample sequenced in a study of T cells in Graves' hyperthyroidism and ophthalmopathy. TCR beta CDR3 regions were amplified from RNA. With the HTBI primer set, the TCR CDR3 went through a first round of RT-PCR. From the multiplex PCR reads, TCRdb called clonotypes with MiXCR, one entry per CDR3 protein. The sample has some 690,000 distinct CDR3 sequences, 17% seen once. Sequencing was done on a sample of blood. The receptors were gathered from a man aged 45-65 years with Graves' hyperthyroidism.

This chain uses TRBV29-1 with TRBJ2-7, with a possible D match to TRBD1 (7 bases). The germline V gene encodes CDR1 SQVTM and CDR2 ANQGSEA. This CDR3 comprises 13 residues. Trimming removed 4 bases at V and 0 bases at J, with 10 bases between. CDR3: CSVGGDSSYEQYF. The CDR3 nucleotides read TGCAGCGTTGGGGGGGACAGCTCCTACGAGCAGTACTTC.

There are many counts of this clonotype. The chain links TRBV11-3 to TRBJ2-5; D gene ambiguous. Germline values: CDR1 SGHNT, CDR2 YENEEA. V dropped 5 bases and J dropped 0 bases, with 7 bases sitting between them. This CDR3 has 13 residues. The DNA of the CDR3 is TGTGCCAGCAGCAAACAAGACCAAGAGACCCAGTACTTC. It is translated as CASSKQDQETQYF.

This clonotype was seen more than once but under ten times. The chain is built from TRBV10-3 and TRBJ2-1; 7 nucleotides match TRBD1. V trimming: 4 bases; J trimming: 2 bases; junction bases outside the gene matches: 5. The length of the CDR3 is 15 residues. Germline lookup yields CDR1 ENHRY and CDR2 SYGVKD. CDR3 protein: CAISARQGTYNEQFF. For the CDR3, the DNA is TGTGCCATCAGTGCCCGACAGGGAACCTACAATGAGCAGTTCTTC.

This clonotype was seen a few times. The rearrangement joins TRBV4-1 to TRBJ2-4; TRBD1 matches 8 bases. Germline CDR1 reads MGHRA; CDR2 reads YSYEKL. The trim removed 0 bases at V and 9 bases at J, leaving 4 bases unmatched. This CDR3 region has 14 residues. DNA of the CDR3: TGCGCCAGCAGCCAAGACGGACAGGGAGGCATTCAGTACTTC. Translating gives CASSQDGQGGIQYF.

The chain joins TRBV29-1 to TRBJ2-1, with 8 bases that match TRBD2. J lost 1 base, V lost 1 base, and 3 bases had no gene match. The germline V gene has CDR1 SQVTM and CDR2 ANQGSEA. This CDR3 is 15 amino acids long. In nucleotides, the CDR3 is TGCAGCGTTGAAGGGACTAGCAGGTCCTACAATGAGCAGTTCTTC. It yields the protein CSVEGTSRSYNEQFF.

DNA for the CDR3: TGTGCCAGCTCACCAAGGGGAGTCGACGAGCAGTACTTC. It translates to CASSPRGVDEQYF. The chain carries TRBV18 and TRBJ2-7; D may correspond to TRBD1 or TRBD2 (5 bases each). CDR1 KGHSH and CDR2 LQKENI come from the germline V gene. The CDR3 has 13 amino acids. The V and J ends lost 2 bases and 5 bases respectively, with 10 bases between them.

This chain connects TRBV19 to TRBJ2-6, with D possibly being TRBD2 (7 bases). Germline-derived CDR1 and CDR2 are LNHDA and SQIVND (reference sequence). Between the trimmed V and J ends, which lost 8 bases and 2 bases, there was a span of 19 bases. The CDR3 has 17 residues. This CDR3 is CASLPGRGAAGANVLTF. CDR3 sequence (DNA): TGTGCCAGTCTACCGGGACGGGGGGCTGCTGGGGCCAACGTCCTGACTTTC.

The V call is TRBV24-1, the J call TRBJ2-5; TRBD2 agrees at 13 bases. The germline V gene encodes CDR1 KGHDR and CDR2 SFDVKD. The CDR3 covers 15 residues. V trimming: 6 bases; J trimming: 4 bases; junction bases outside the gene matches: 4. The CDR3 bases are TGTGCCACCAGTCGACTAGCGGGAGGAAGAGAGACCCAGTACTTC. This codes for CATSRLAGGRETQYF.

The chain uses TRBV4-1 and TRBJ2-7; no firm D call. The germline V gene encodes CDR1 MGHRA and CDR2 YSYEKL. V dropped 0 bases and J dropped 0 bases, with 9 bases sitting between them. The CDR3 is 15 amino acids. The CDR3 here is CASSQEHRSSYEQYF. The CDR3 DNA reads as TGCGCCAGCAGCCAAGAACATAGGAGCTCCTACGAGCAGTACTTC.